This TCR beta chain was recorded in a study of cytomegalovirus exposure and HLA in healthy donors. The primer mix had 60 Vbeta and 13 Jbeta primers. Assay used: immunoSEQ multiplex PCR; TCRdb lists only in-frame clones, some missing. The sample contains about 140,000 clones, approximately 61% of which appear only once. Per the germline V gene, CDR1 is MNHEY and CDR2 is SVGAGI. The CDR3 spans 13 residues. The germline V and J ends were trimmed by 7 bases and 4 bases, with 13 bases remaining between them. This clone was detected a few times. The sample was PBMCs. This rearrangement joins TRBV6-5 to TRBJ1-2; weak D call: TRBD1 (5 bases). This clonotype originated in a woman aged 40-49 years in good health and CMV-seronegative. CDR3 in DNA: TGTGCCAGCACCCAGGGAAGGGTCTATGGCTACACCTTC. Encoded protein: CASTQGRVYGYTF.